These 32 T cell receptor beta chains came from one sample sequenced in a study of glioma-infiltrating T cells after dendritic cell vaccination. Sequencing used immunoSEQ multiplex PCR; TCRdb keeps in-frame clones, though not all of them. This repertoire shows about 67,000 clones, approximately 80% found once; its top ten account for 7.9%. The sample was blood, taken before dendritic cell vaccination. Receptor source: a human donor with glioblastoma.

The chain carries TRBV6-1 and TRBJ1-2; a possible D gene is TRBD1 (6 bases). This CDR3 is 13 amino acids long. Germline values: CDR1 MNHNS, CDR2 SASEGT. V was pared by 4 bases and J by 2 bases, with 8 bases between. CDR3 nucleotide sequence: TGTGCCAGCAGTGGGCAGGGGAACTATGGCTACACCTTC. Translated: CASSGQGNYGYTF.

The chain carries TRBV11-3 and TRBJ2-3; D perhaps matches TRBD1 (6 bases). The V end lost 3 bases, the J end lost 2 bases, and 18 bases lay between the germline ends. The germline V gene has CDR1 SGHNT and CDR2 YENEEA. The CDR3 loop spans 17 amino acids. The CDR3 DNA sequence: TGTGCCAGCAGCTTGAGAAATCCGGGACAAGTCACAGATACGCAGTATTTT. It translates to CASSLRNPGQVTDTQYF.

The V call is TRBV11-1, the J call TRBJ1-4; D is unclear. Germline V lookup: CDR1 SGHAT, CDR2 FQDESV (reference sequence). V lost 8 bases and J lost 11, with 15 bases in between. This CDR3 contains 12 residues. The CDR3 DNA sequence: TGTGCCAGCCCATTGTTGACATGGAAACTGTTTTTT. It translates to CASPLLTWKLFF.

This chain connects TRBV19 to TRBJ1-2; TRBD1 matches 8 bases. This CDR3 is 17 amino acids long. The J segment lost 0 bases and the V segment lost 5 bases, leaving 11 bases of the junction unmatched. Germline V gene lookup returns CDR1 LNHDA and CDR2 SQIVND (reference sequence). CDR3 sequence reads: CASSPLPGGRTNYGYTF. In nucleotides, the CDR3 is TGTGCCAGTAGTCCCCTCCCAGGGGGCCGCACTAACTATGGCTACACCTTC.

The chain carries TRBV19 and TRBJ1-5; 9 bases are a match to TRBD1. J lost 1 base, V lost 4 bases, and 2 bases had no gene match. CDR3 length: 15 amino acids. Germline V gene data show CDR1 as LNHDA and CDR2 as SQIVND (reference sequence). The chain's CDR3 is CASSRGQGSNQPQHF. CDR3 coding DNA: TGTGCCAGTAGTAGGGGACAGGGAAGCAATCAGCCCCAGCATTTT.

J is TRBJ2-7 and V is TRBV5-1; TRBD2 agrees at 11 bases. The V gene's germline CDR1 is SGHRS and CDR2 YFSETQ. V lost 5 bases to trimming and J lost 0 bases; unmatched junction nucleotides: 4. This CDR3 has 15 residues. This chain's CDR3 is CASSELAGASYEQYF. DNA of the CDR3: TGCGCCAGCAGTGAACTAGCGGGGGCCTCCTACGAGCAGTACTTC.

The V call is TRBV29-1, the J call TRBJ2-1; 8 bases line up with TRBD2. Trimming took 3 bases from V and 7 from J; bases not matched to a gene: 11. The germline CDR1 and CDR2 sequences are SQVTM and ANQGSEA. The CDR3 length is 15 residues. The CDR3 bases are TGCAGCGTTGACCCTGTTTCGGGGGGGAGGAATGAGCAGTTCTTC. As protein: CSVDPVSGGRNEQFF.

J is TRBJ2-5 and V is TRBV10-3; D is unclear. This CDR3 spans 13 amino acids. Looked up from germline, CDR1 is ENHRY and CDR2 is SYGVKD. V shed 3 bases and J shed 0 bases, with 5 bases lying between them. Here the CDR3 reads CAISDEYQETQYF. Here the CDR3 DNA reads TGTGCCATCAGTGATGAGTACCAAGAGACCCAGTACTTC.

The J gene is TRBJ1-2, the V gene TRBV18, with a possible D match to TRBD1 (6 bases). Germline V gives CDR1 KGHSH, CDR2 LQKENI. V was pared by 3 bases and J by 9 bases, with 11 bases between. The CDR3 is 12 amino acids. The CDR3 DNA reads as TGTGCCAGCTCACCCAGGGACAACAGCTACACCTTC. This encodes CASSPRDNSYTF.

V and J are TRBV7-9 and TRBJ2-7, with 9 bases matching TRBD1. V was pared by 4 bases and J by 1 base, with 5 bases of the junction left unmatched. Germline V gives CDR1 SEHNR, CDR2 FQNEAQ (reference sequence). This CDR3 region has 15 residues. In nucleotides, the CDR3 is TGTGCCAGCAGCTCAACAGGGGGCGCATCCTACGAGCAGTACTTC. It is translated as CASSSTGGASYEQYF.

The rearrangement uses TRBV28 and TRBJ1-2, with 7 bases aligning to TRBD1. CDR1 and CDR2 from the germline V gene are MDHEN and SYDVKM. J was trimmed by 3 bases and V by 3 bases; bases with no gene match: 7. The CDR3 extends over 15 amino acids. The CDR3 loop is CASSFEYGQDYGYTF. The DNA of the CDR3 is TGTGCCAGCAGTTTTGAATATGGACAGGACTATGGCTACACCTTC.

The chain employs TRBV29-1 and TRBJ2-7; TRBD1 might be the D (5 bases). The V gene lost 2 bases and the J gene lost 7 bases, with 21 bases spanning the gap. Per the germline V gene, CDR1 is SQVTM and CDR2 is ANQGSEA. The CDR3 consists of 15 residues. The CDR3 loop reads CSVEFGAGSPLEQYF. The CDR3 DNA reads as TGCAGCGTTGAATTTGGGGCAGGCTCCCCCCTGGAGCAGTACTTC.

This clone was counted between two and nine times. The V and J genes are TRBV5-4 and TRBJ2-3; D unresolved. The CDR3 covers 15 residues. Germline CDR1 reads SGHNT; CDR2 reads YYREEE (reference sequence). V lost 0 bases to trimming and J lost 0 bases, with 8 bases between them. The CDR3 is CASSLDQTSTDTQYF. The CDR3 bases are TGTGCCAGCAGCTTGGACCAGACTAGCACAGATACGCAGTATTTT.

V usage is TRBV6-5 and J usage is TRBJ1-1, with 8 bases matching TRBD1. Per germline, CDR1 MNHEY and CDR2 SVGAGI. Trimming at V came to 2 bases and at J to 1 base, leaving 0 bases not matched to a gene. CDR3 length: 14 residues. In nucleotides, the CDR3 is TGTGCCAGCAGTTACGGACAGGGGAACACTGAAGCTTTCTTT. It yields the protein CASSYGQGNTEAFF.

The chain recombines TRBV18 with TRBJ1-6, with 7 positions matching TRBD1. In germline, CDR1 is KGHSH, CDR2 LQKENI. J lost 10 bases, V lost 4 bases, and 4 bases had no gene match. The CDR3 contains 13 residues. The CDR3 reads CASSREQGSPLHF. The CDR3 bases are TGTGCCAGCTCACGTGAACAGGGGTCACCCCTCCACTTT.

J is TRBJ1-1 and V is TRBV9; D uncertain. The V gene lost 4 bases and the J gene lost 5 bases, with 18 bases spanning the gap. Germline CDR1 SGDLS, CDR2 YYNGEE. CDR3 size: 15 residues. Here the CDR3 DNA reads TGTGCCAGCAGCCCTTCCGCTTTGAGAGGAACTGAAGCTTTCTTT. Protein sequence: CASSPSALRGTEAFF.

The chain carries TRBV7-8 and TRBJ2-2; TRBD2 aligns across 7 bases. CDR1 and CDR2 from the germline V gene are SGHVS and FQNEAQ. V shed 1 base and J 6 bases; nucleotides not matched to a gene: 2. CDR3 length: 14 residues. The CDR3 loop reads CASSLVGGSGELFF. CDR3 in DNA: TGTGCCAGCAGCTTAGTCGGGGGGTCCGGGGAGCTGTTTTTT. The full variable domain, in which reference TRBV7-8 and TRBJ2-2 provide the parts outside the CDR3, is GAGVSQSPRYKVAKRGQDVALRCDPISGHVSLFWYQQALGQGPEFLTYFQNEAQLDKSGLPSDRFFAERPEGSVSTLKIQRTQQEDSAVYLCASSLVGGSGELFFGEGSRLTVL.

In the case of this clone: The junction shows a germline mismatch at one end, possibly a read error. This rearrangement joins TRBV2 to TRBJ2-5; the match to TRBD1 covers 8 bases. CDR3 length: 16 amino acids. CDR1 and CDR2 from the germline V gene are SNHLY and FYNNEI. The CDR3 DNA reads TGTGCCAGCAGTGTAGGACAGGGTTCCCTCCAAGAGATCCAGTACTTC. Its protein product is CASSVGQGSLQEIQYF.

The table lists this clone with a few counts. A read error may account for a junction end that differs from germline. The gene calls are TRBV6-5 and TRBJ2-3, with D perhaps TRBD2 (6 bases). The CDR3 totals 15 residues. The germline gives CDR1 MNHEY, CDR2 SVGAGI. The CDR3 DNA reads TGTGCCAGCAGTCACTCTGCGGGGATAACAGATACGCAGTATTTT. Translation: CASSHSAGITDTQYF.

The chain uses TRBV4-1 and TRBJ1-2, with 9 bases identical to TRBD1. CDR1 MGHRA and CDR2 YSYEKL come from the germline V gene. This CDR3 is built from 17 residues. After removal of 5 bases from V and 7 bases from J, the junction contained 17 bases not matched to a gene. DNA for the CDR3: TGCGCCAGCAGCGAAACGATGGGGGGACAGGGATCATCTGGCTACACCTTC. This sequence encodes CASSETMGGQGSSGYTF.

This CDR3 reads CASSHSAQLQGYEQYF. DNA for the CDR3: TGTGCCAGCAGCCATAGCGCGCAATTACAGGGCTACGAGCAGTACTTC. The chain carries TRBV4-2 and TRBJ2-7, with D possibly matching TRBD1 (6 bases). Looked up from germline, CDR1 is LGHNA and CDR2 is YNFKEQ. CDR3 length: 16 amino acids. Trimming shortened V by 3 bases and J by 3 bases, and 18 bases separated the two germline ends.

V is TRBV5-5 and J is TRBJ2-1, with TRBD2 matching over 8 bases. The V segment lost 2 bases and the J segment 5 bases; nucleotides outside the gene matches: 12. CDR1 SGHKS and CDR2 YYEKEE come from the germline V gene (reference sequence). This CDR3 contains 17 residues. CDR3 coding DNA: TGTGCCAGCAGCTTAATGTTTGCGGGGGGTCGGGACAATGAGCAGTTCTTC. As protein: CASSLMFAGGRDNEQFF.

Turning to this clone: The sample has other DNA sequences that encode this CDR3 too. The chain combines TRBV5-1 with TRBJ2-6, with 8 bases that match TRBD1. CDR1 is SGHRS, CDR2 YFSETQ, per germline. After removal of 2 bases from V and 4 bases from J, the junction contained 11 bases not matched to a gene. The CDR3 totals 18 residues. As DNA, the CDR3 is TGCGCCAGCAGCTTAGGAGGGACAGGCCTCTCCGGGGCCAACGTCCTGACTTTC. Its translation: CASSLGGTGLSGANVLTF.

The J gene is TRBJ2-5, the V gene TRBV4-2, with TRBD2 identical over 12 bases. Germline CDR1 reads LGHNA; CDR2 reads YNFKEQ. The trim removed 0 bases at V and 2 bases at J, leaving 1 base unmatched. The CDR3 sequence is 16 residues long. CDR3 loop: CASSQDGTSGQETQYF. CDR3 bases: TGTGCCAGCAGCCAAGACGGGACTAGCGGGCAAGAGACCCAGTACTTC.

The CDR3 coding sequence is TGTGCCACCAGCAGAGATCGGCCTAGCGGGGGGGCCTACGAGCAGTACTTC. This gives the protein CATSRDRPSGGAYEQYF. V usage is TRBV15 and J usage is TRBJ2-5; 12 bases map to TRBD2. The J call may not be correct, given that the DNA end is closer to TRBJ2-7. The CDR3 contains 17 residues. Germline loops: CDR1 LNHNV, CDR2 YYDKDF (reference sequence).

The rearrangement uses TRBV5-5 and TRBJ1-2; the D gene is possibly TRBD1 (6 bases). The CDR3 is 14 amino acids. Germline V gene sequence: CDR1 SGHKS, CDR2 YYEKEE (reference sequence). V lost 1 base and J lost 8, with 15 bases in between. The CDR3 protein is CASSLLGSGVGYTF. The CDR3 DNA follows: TGTGCCAGCAGCTTGTTGGGTTCAGGGGTCGGCTACACCTTC. The full variable domain, its missing parts supplied by reference TRBV5-5 and TRBJ1-2, is DAGVTQSPTHLIKTRGQQVTLRCSPISGHKSVSWYQQVLGQGPQFIFQYYEKEERGRGNFPDRFSARQFPNYSSELNVNALLLGDSALYLCASSLLGSGVGYTFGSGTRLTVV.

J is TRBJ1-2 and V is TRBV10-2, with a weak D call TRBD1 (5 bases). V lost 2 bases to trimming and J lost 8 bases, with 18 bases between them. Germline CDR1 WSHSY, CDR2 SAAADI. The CDR3 loop spans 15 amino acids. The CDR3 nucleotides read TGCGCCAGCAGTGAGCTGGGGGAGGCCCTGAGGGGCTACACCTTC. Its translation: CASSELGEALRGYTF.

The J gene is TRBJ1-1, the V gene TRBV6-5; TRBD1 agrees at 8 bases. The CDR3 has 14 amino acids. After removal of 0 bases from V and 8 bases from J, the junction contained 5 bases not matched to a gene. The germline V gene encodes CDR1 MNHEY and CDR2 SVGAGI. The chain's CDR3 is CASSYSGRTGEAFF. In DNA, the CDR3 is TGTGCCAGCAGTTACTCCGGGCGGACAGGGGAAGCTTTCTTT.

The CDR3 DNA is TGCGCCAGCAGCCCAGATCCCGACAGGGTCTATGGCTACACCTTC. This translates into CASSPDPDRVYGYTF. This chain uses TRBV4-3 with TRBJ1-2; 7 nucleotides line up with TRBD1. V lost 4 bases and J lost 4; bases outside the gene matches: 9. CDR1 LGHNA and CDR2 YSLEER come from the germline V gene. CDR3 length: 15 residues.

This clone appeared many times. The V gene is TRBV27, the J gene TRBJ2-1; 9 bases match TRBD2. From germline, CDR1 is MNHEY and CDR2 SMNVEV (reference sequence). The J segment lost 3 bases and the V segment lost 6 bases, leaving 0 bases of the junction unmatched. This CDR3 contains 13 residues. The CDR3 sequence is CASRTSGYNEQFF. The CDR3 nucleotides read TGTGCCAGCAGGACTAGCGGCTACAATGAGCAGTTCTTC.

V and J are TRBV7-2 and TRBJ2-1; TRBD2 agrees at 10 bases. CDR1 and CDR2 from the germline V gene are SGHTA and FQGNSA. Trimming cost V 5 bases and J 8 bases; bases outside gene matches: 6. The CDR3 has 14 amino acids. The CDR3 sequence: CASSRSGGADEQFF. The CDR3 bases are TGTGCCAGCAGCCGAAGCGGGGGGGCCGATGAGCAGTTCTTC.

This clone has just a few counts. The chain has TRBV7-9 and TRBJ1-2; 7 bases fit TRBD1. With 2 bases clipped from V and 0 bases from J, the junction kept 12 bases outside the gene matches. The CDR3 length is 18 residues. Looked up from germline, CDR1 is SEHNR and CDR2 is FQNEAQ (reference sequence). CDR3 bases: TGTGCCAGCAGCTTAAGAGGGGGCCGGGACTCCCCTAACTATGGCTACACCTTC. Its translation is CASSLRGGRDSPNYGYTF.